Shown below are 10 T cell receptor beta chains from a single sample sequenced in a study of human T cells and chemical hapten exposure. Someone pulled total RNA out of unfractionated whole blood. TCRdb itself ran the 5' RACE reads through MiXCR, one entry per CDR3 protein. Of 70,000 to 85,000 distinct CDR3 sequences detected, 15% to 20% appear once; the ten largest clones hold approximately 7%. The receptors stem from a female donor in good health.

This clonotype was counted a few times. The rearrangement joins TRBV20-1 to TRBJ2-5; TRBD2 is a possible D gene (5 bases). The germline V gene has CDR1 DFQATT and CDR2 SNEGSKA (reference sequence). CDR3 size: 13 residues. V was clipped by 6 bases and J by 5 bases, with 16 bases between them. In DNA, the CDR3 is TGCAGTGCCCGGCGGGCCGCGAAGGAGACCCAGTACTTC. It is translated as CSARRAAKETQYF.

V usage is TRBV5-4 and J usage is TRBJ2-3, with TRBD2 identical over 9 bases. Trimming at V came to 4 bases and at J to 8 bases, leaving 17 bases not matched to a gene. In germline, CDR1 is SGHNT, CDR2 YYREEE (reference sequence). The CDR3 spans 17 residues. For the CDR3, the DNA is TGTGCCAGCAGCCCTGAATTAGCGGGGGTTGTAGGCCGTACGCAGTATTTT. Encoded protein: CASSPELAGVVGRTQYF.

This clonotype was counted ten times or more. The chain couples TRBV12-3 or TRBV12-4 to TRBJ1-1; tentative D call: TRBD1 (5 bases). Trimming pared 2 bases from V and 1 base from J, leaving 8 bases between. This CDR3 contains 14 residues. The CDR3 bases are TGTGCCAGCAGTTTACGTAGGGGGAACACTGAAGCTTTCTTT. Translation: CASSLRRGNTEAFF.

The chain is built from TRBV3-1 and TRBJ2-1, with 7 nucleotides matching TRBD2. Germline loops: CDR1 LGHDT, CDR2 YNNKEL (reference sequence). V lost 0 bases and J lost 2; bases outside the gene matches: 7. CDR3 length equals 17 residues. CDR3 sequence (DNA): TGTGCCAGCAGCCAAGATCTGGCGGGAGTACCCTACAATGAGCAGTTCTTC. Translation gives CASSQDLAGVPYNEQFF.

CDR3 coding DNA: TGTGCCATTACCGGGACTAGCGGGTCGAACACCGGGGAGCTGTTTTTT. Its protein is CAITGTSGSNTGELFF. The chain couples TRBV10-3 to TRBJ2-2, with 12 bases fitting TRBD2. Germline CDR1 is ENHRY and CDR2 is SYGVKD. V was clipped by 9 bases and J by 0 bases; unmatched bases: 5. This CDR3 has 16 residues.

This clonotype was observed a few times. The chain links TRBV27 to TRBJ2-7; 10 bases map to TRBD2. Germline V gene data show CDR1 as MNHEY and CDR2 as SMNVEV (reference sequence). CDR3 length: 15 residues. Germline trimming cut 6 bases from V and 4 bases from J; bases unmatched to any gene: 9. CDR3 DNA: TGTGCCAGCAGATTTAGCGGGAGGATCGCGTACGAGCAGTACTTC. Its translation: CASRFSGRIAYEQYF.

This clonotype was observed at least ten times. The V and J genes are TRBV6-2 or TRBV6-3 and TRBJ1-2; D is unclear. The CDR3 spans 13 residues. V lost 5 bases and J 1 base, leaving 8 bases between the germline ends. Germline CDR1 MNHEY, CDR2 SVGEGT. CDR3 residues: CASSRTDNYGYTF. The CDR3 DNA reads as TGTGCCAGCAGTCGGACGGATAACTATGGCTACACCTTC.

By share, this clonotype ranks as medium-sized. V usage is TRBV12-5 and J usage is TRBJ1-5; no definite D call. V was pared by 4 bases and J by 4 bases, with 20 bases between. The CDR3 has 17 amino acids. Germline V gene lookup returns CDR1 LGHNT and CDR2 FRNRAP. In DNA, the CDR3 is TGTGCTAGTGGTTCACCCTCCCCCCCGGGAGAGAATCAGCCCCAGCATTTT. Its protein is CASGSPSPPGENQPQHF.

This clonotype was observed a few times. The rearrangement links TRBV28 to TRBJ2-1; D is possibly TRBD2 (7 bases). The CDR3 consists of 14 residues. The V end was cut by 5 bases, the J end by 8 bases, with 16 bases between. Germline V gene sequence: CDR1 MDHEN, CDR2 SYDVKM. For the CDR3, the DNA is TGTGCCAGCAGTCAAATTGAGGGGGGGTATGAGCAGTTCTTC. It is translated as CASSQIEGGYEQFF.

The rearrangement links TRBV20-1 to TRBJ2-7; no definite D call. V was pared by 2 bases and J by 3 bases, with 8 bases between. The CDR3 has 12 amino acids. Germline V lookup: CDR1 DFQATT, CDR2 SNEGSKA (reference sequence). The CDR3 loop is CSARNRNYEQYF. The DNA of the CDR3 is TGCAGTGCTAGAAATAGGAACTACGAGCAGTACTTC.